The source of this T cell receptor beta chain is a study of cytomegalovirus exposure and HLA in healthy donors. Whole-study results and caveats: It was fewer than 200 TCR beta chains that were listed as cytomegalovirus-associated. Most TCRs appeared rarely, but some public TCRs recurred in many donors.

Assay: immunoSEQ multiplex PCR; the TCRdb copy retains only in-frame clones and omits some. The data contain 220,000 or so clones, around nine tenths of them seen just once; the ten biggest clones take up 1.5% to 2%. In the case of this clone: Its antigen is currently unknown.

Sample: PBMCs. This clonotype was sampled from a young woman in good health and CMV-seropositive.

CDR3 residues: CASSQVIGSPPLENSYEQYF. The CDR3 coding sequence is TGTGCCAGCAGCCAAGTTATTGGGAGTCCCCCCCTCGAAAACTCCTACGAGCAGTACTTC. V usage is TRBV4-2 and J usage is TRBJ2-7; D may be TRBD2 (5 bases). The CDR3 length is 20 residues. The V end was cut by 1 base, the J end by 0 bases, with 25 bases between. Germline assignment: CDR1 LGHNA and CDR2 YNFKEQ.